This TCR beta chain is from a study of shared clonotypes between healthy human individuals (dated by TCRdb to about 2020). Regarding the complete study: The cohort included three men and a couple of women between 18 and 49 years of age. Leukapheresis yielded between about 0.9 and 9.5 billion PBMCs per donor. To estimate repertoire size and how much clonotype sharing occurs between individuals, the study deeply sequenced the blood TCR repertoires of about 5 healthy adults. Libraries were prepared and TCR repertoires were sequenced by different laboratories using diverse techniques, in order to increase sequencing depth and limit assay-specific biases. For each donor, three plates each were used for CD4 naive and CD4 memory, two plates were used for CD8 naive, and one plate was used for CD8 memory. Overall study outcomes, separate from this receptor: Based on pairwise subsampling, the degree of clonotype sharing among donors was expected to be affected by sequencing depth. Even with the large sequencing depth, rarefaction of the sorted-subset datasets indicated that sequencing was incomplete. Sampling was restricted to blood, and TCR repertoires in tissue are likely to differ from TCR repertoires in blood. Sharing across several donors was observed for around 5% of naive CD4, over 3% of naive CD8, about 2.3% of memory CD4, and approximately 0.41% of memory CD8 clonotypes. Compared with non-shared clonotypes, clonotypes shared by all four sorted-subset donors had higher generation probabilities. Naive subsets generally had larger estimated clonotype richness than memory subsets. The genetic and exposure-history diversity represented was limited by the small number of donors.

Donors were healthy HIV-negative adults with no recently reported acute infections or vaccinations. Every donor was a Caucasian adult living in Nashville, Tennessee, USA. Magnetic negative selection was used to enrich CD4+ T cells, after which naive cells were positively selected on CD45RA and the negative fraction became the memory subset. Blood was collected by leukapheresis, and PBMCs were isolated by Ficoll-Histopaque density gradient centrifugation and then cryopreserved in liquid nitrogen vapor phase. Purity and quantity of every magnetically sorted T cell population were checked by analytical flow cytometry. From each sorted fraction, genomic DNA was isolated and quantified by UV absorbance on a Nanodrop 2000c. V trim: 6 bases; J trim: 2 bases; unmatched bases: 12. The cysteine opens and the phenylalanine closes a CDR3 of 16 amino acids. The only DNA kept is the CDR3, 48 bases in frame from the first base. According to the germline V gene, CDR1 reads ENHRY and CDR2 reads SYGVKD.

Using the deep immunoSEQ assay, multiplex PCR amplified TCR CDR3 regions from genomic DNA. For each cell subset, the extracted genomic DNA was distributed evenly across all wells of several immunoSEQ 96-well plates, and each plate served as one replicate. For sorted subsets, each replicate PCR was loaded with 200 ng genomic DNA, equivalent to approximately 27,000 T cell genomes. Purified libraries were measured with a Qubit 3.0 fluorometer, size-checked on a Bioanalyzer 2100, and measured again with the KAPA Library Quantification kit. Each immunoSEQ 96-well plate was sequenced on its own single-read 150-cycle Illumina NextSeq 550 flow cell. The original methods were these. The immunoSEQ output contained only junctional sequences without quality scores, so filtering could not match that applied to full-length reads. Sequences were annotated with PyIR, a Python wrapper for IgBLAST v1.9, and V/J genes and CDR3 were assigned using IMGT germline references. Any read was removed if the V/J assignment was weak (E-value above 1e-6), the CDR3 was missing, or the read contained stop codons, out-of-frame junctions, or ambiguous translated residues. V3J clonotypes were defined by identical inferred V gene, J gene, and CDR3 amino acid sequence. The percentage overlap between two repertoires was calculated by dividing the number of shared unique clonotypes by the size of the smaller repertoire. RTK rarefaction, the Chao1 estimator, and Recon v2.1 estimates of unobserved clonotypes were used to assess repertoire richness. Generation probabilities were computed with OLGA for all TCRbeta clonotypes obtained by the gDNA method from four donors. TCRdb carries this immuneACCESS record with in-frame sequences only. Its versions omit some clonotypes, under half of them owing to an unresolved V gene in the studies checked, with the rest unexplained. V and J calls and clone size are given by that table; D and trimming were obtained from the DNA. The sample table records roughly 1,100,000 clones; around four fifths of these occur just once. The ten top clones hold approximately 1.5% of the sample.

Worth noting for this clone: Its cognate antigen has yet to be identified. No base qualities exist here, and no much larger clone lies one base off it.

This receptor was obtained from a man aged 18 to 29 in good health. Specimen: memory CD4+ T cells sorted from blood. The label giving this sample's cell subset or site can be read as: CD45RA-negative fraction. The chain is encoded by TRBV10-3 joined to TRBJ1-2; the central 7 bases match TRBD1. The nucleotide sequence is TGTGCCATCAGCGCAGAACCGGGACAGCTGAACTATGGCTACACCTTC. This codes for CAISAEPGQLNYGYTF.